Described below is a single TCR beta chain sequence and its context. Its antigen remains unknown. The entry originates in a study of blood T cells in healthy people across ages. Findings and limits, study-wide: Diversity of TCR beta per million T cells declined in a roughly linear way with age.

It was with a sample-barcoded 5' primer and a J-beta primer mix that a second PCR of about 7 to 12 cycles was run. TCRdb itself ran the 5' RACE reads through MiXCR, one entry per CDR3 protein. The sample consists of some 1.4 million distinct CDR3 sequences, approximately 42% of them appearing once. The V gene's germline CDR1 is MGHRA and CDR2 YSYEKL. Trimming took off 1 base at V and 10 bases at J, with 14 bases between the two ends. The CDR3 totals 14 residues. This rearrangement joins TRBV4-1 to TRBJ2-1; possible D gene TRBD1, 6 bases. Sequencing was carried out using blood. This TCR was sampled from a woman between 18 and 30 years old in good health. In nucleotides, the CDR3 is TGCGCCAGCAGCCAAGGGGATTACAGGGACGAGCAGTTCTTC. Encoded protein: CASSQGDYRDEQFF.